The rows below give T cell receptor beta chains drawn from one sample of a study of regulatory and conventional T cells in RAG deficiency. Repertoires were generated with immunoSEQ multiplex PCR, while TCRdb's copy carries only in-frame clones and drops some. The data contain about 19,000 clones, approximately 90% of them seen just once; the ten biggest clones take up under 1.5%. These data were likewise used in another study, on regulatory T cells.

Sequencing input: Tregs sorted from blood. These receptors all come from a human donor in good health. The CDR3 runs from the conserved cysteine through the conserved F or W. Each record gives: CDR3 protein, D gene, J gene, V gene. D genes are given only for firm matches.

cdr3_aa: CASSDGSGGNEKLFF
d_call: -
j_call: TRBJ1-4
v_call: TRBV2

cdr3_aa: CASSEFGAGVHEQYF
d_call: TRBD2
j_call: TRBJ2-7
v_call: TRBV25-1

cdr3_aa: CATSRDFVPGKSGNTIYF
d_call: -
j_call: TRBJ1-3
v_call: TRBV15

cdr3_aa: CASSFGGLAGLNEQFF
d_call: TRBD2
j_call: TRBJ2-1
v_call: TRBV7-6

cdr3_aa: CASSHGTANTEAFF
d_call: -
j_call: TRBJ1-1
v_call: TRBV5-1

cdr3_aa: CASSGLSGGASETQYF
d_call: TRBD2
j_call: TRBJ2-5
v_call: TRBV2

cdr3_aa: CASRLLGTNYGYTF
d_call: -
j_call: TRBJ1-2
v_call: TRBV5-4

cdr3_aa: CASSVGLDKSQYF
d_call: -
j_call: TRBJ2-5
v_call: TRBV6-1

cdr3_aa: CSAAGFYGYTF
d_call: -
j_call: TRBJ1-2
v_call: TRBV20-1

cdr3_aa: CASSVAGSGNTIYF
d_call: -
j_call: TRBJ1-3
v_call: TRBV9

cdr3_aa: CASSFKGIYEQYF
d_call: -
j_call: TRBJ2-7
v_call: TRBV5-1

cdr3_aa: CACLPATNEKLFF
d_call: -
j_call: TRBJ1-4
v_call: TRBV30

cdr3_aa: CASSDRDPGTSGRGYGNNEQFF
d_call: TRBD2
j_call: TRBJ2-1
v_call: TRBV6-4

cdr3_aa: CATSTQGANTEAFF
d_call: TRBD1
j_call: TRBJ1-1
v_call: TRBV15

cdr3_aa: CASSSDSTNYGYTF
d_call: -
j_call: TRBJ1-2
v_call: TRBV5-1

cdr3_aa: CASSLASQGSSGNTIYF
d_call: -
j_call: TRBJ1-3
v_call: TRBV5-1

cdr3_aa: CASSFRFSYEQYF
d_call: -
j_call: TRBJ2-7
v_call: TRBV11-3

cdr3_aa: CASRWTAARTEAFF
d_call: -
j_call: TRBJ1-1
v_call: TRBV27

cdr3_aa: CASLNGGTSGTDTQYF
d_call: -
j_call: TRBJ2-3
v_call: TRBV28

cdr3_aa: CASSMSRQPTDTQYF
d_call: -
j_call: TRBJ2-3
v_call: TRBV5-4

cdr3_aa: CAREIGSTNEKLFF
d_call: -
j_call: TRBJ1-4
v_call: TRBV19

cdr3_aa: CASSSTGNTIYF
d_call: -
j_call: TRBJ1-3
v_call: TRBV5-1

cdr3_aa: CASSFHSPLHF
d_call: -
j_call: TRBJ1-6
v_call: TRBV5-1

cdr3_aa: CASSQDLSDLEETQYF
d_call: -
j_call: TRBJ2-5
v_call: TRBV14

cdr3_aa: CASSDTWTDLYEQYF
d_call: -
j_call: TRBJ2-7
v_call: TRBV28

cdr3_aa: CAISEGRLIQETQYF
d_call: -
j_call: TRBJ2-5
v_call: TRBV10-3

cdr3_aa: CASSQHRTSGANTGELFF
d_call: TRBD2
j_call: TRBJ2-2
v_call: TRBV2

cdr3_aa: CASSNGQGFYNSPLHF
d_call: TRBD1
j_call: TRBJ1-6
v_call: TRBV7-9

cdr3_aa: CSDLRGGYTF
d_call: -
j_call: TRBJ1-2
v_call: TRBV29-1